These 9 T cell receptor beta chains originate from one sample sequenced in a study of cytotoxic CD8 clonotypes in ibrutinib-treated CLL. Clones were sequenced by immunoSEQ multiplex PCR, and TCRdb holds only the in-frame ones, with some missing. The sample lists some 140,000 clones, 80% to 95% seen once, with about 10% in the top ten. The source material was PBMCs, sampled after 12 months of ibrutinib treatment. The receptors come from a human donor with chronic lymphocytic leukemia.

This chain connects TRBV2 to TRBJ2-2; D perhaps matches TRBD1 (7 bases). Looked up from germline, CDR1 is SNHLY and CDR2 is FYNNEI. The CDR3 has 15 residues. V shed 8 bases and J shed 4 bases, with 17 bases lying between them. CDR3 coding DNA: TGTGCCAGCGGCATGGGGCAGGGGGGCACCGGGGAGCTGTTTTTT. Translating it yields CASGMGQGGTGELFF.

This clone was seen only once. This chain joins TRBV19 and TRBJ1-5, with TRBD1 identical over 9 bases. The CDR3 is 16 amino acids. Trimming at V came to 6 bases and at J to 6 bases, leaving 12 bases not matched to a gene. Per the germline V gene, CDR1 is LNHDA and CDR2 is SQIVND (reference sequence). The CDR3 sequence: CASSLGRDRDSQPQHF. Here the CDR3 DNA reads TGTGCCAGTAGCCTCGGTCGGGACAGGGATAGTCAGCCCCAGCATTTT. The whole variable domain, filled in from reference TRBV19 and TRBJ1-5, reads DGGITQSPKYLFRKEGQNVTLSCEQNLNHDAMYWYRQDPGQGLRLIYYSQIVNDFQKGDIAEGYSVSREKKESFPLTVTSAQKNPTAFYLCASSLGRDRDSQPQHFGDGTRLSIL.

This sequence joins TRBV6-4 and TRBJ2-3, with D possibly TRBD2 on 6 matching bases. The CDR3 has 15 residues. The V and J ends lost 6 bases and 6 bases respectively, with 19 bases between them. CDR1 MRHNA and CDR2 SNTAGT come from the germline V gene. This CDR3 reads CASSPLGGILDTQYF. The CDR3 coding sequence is TGTGCCAGCAGCCCACTGGGCGGGATCCTGGATACGCAGTATTTT.

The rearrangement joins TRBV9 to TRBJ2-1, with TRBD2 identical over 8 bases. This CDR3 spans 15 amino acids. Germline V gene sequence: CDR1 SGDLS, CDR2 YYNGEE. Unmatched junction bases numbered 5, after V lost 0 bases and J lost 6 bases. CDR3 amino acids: CASSVEGLAFNEQFF. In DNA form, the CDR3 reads TGTGCCAGCAGCGTAGAAGGACTAGCCTTCAATGAGCAGTTCTTC.

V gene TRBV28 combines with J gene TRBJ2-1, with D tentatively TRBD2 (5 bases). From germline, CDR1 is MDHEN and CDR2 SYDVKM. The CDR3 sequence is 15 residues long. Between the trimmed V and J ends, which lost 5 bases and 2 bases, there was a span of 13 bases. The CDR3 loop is CASSLWGVAYNEQFF. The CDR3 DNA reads TGTGCCAGCAGTCTTTGGGGAGTGGCCTACAATGAGCAGTTCTTC. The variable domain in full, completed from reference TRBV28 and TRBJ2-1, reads DVKVTQSSRYLVKRTGEKVFLECVQDMDHENMFWYRQDPGLGLRLIYFSYDVKMKEKGDIPEGYSVSREKKERFSLILESASTNQTSMYLCASSLWGVAYNEQFFGPGTRLTVL.

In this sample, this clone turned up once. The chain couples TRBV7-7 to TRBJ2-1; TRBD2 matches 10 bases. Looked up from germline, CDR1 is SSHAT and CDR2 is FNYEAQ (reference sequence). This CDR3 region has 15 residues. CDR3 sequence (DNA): TGTGCTATATCGATGGGACTAGCGCCCCTCGATGAGCAGTTCTTC. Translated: CAISMGLAPLDEQFF.

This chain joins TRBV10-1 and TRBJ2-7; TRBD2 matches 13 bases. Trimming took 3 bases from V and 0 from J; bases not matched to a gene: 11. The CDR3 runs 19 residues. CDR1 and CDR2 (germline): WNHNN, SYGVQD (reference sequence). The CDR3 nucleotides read TGCGCCAGCAGTGAATCCGGTCGGGGACTAGCGGGAATCTCCTACGAGCAGTACTTC. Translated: CASSESGRGLAGISYEQYF.

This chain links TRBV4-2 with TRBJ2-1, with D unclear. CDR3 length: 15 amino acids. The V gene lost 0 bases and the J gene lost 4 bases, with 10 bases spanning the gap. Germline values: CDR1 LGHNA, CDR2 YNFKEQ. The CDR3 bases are TGTGCCAGCAGCCAAGATCGGTCTAGTTACAATGAGCAGTTCTTC. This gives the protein CASSQDRSSYNEQFF.

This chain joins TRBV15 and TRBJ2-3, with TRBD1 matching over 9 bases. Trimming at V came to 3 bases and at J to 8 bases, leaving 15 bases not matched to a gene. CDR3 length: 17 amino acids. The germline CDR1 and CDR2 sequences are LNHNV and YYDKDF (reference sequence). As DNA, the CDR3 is TGTGCCACCAGCAGTCAGATACCGGGACAGGGTTGGAGTACGCAGTATTTT. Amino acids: CATSSQIPGQGWSTQYF.